Each of the 5 T cell receptor beta chains below was sequenced from the same sample in a study of blood T cell repertoires in COVID-19. Measured with immunoSEQ multiplex PCR; TCRdb has only the in-frame clones, and not every one. The profile shows 30,000 to 40,000 clones, roughly 84% of them singletons. The material sequenced was peripheral blood. These receptors all stem from a man between 65 and 80 years old with active COVID-19.

This clone was observed once. The genes are TRBV28 and TRBJ1-5; D gene ambiguous. V lost 7 bases and J 4 bases, leaving 8 bases between the germline ends. There are 12 residues in the CDR3. CDR1 is MDHEN, CDR2 SYDVKM, per germline. CDR3 amino acids: CASMAGNQPQHF. CDR3 nucleotide sequence: TGTGCCAGCATGGCGGGAAATCAGCCCCAGCATTTT.

The chain combines TRBV7-2 with TRBJ2-7; 8 bases fit TRBD1. With V trimmed by 5 bases and J by 7 bases, 7 bases remained unmatched. CDR3 length: 13 amino acids. Germline values: CDR1 SGHTA, CDR2 FQGNSA. The CDR3 DNA reads TGTGCCAGCAGCCGCAGGGACAGGTCTGAGCAGTACTTC. Protein product: CASSRRDRSEQYF.

The chain has TRBV19 and TRBJ1-6; no clear D. Germline values: CDR1 LNHDA, CDR2 SQIVND (reference sequence). The CDR3 runs to 14 residues. V lost 6 bases and J 8 bases, leaving 14 bases between the germline ends. CDR3 loop: CASSHRGLYSPLHF. The CDR3 DNA follows: TGTGCCAGTAGCCACCGCGGGCTGTATTCACCCCTCCACTTT. The complete variable domain, with remaining parts taken from reference TRBV19 and TRBJ1-6, reads DGGITQSPKYLFRKEGQNVTLSCEQNLNHDAMYWYRQDPGQGLRLIYYSQIVNDFQKGDIAEGYSVSREKKESFPLTVTSAQKNPTAFYLCASSHRGLYSPLHFGNGTRLTVT.

This sequence joins TRBV18 and TRBJ1-1, with D perhaps TRBD1 (5 bases). CDR1 is KGHSH and CDR2 is LQKENI in the germline V gene. Trimming removed 2 bases at V and 0 bases at J, with 7 bases between. The CDR3 is made up of 14 amino acids. CDR3 nucleotides: TGTGCCAGCTCACCAAGACAGATGAACACTGAAGCTTTCTTT. Amino acid sequence: CASSPRQMNTEAFF.

A single count supports this clone. The J gene is TRBJ2-5, the V gene TRBV7-2; 7 nucleotides line up with TRBD1. This CDR3 comprises 15 residues. The germline gives CDR1 SGHTA, CDR2 FQGNSA. V lost 4 bases, J lost 5 bases, and 10 bases stayed unmatched. CDR3 loop: CASSSQTGIQETQYF. CDR3 DNA: TGTGCCAGCAGCTCCCAGACAGGGATCCAGGAGACCCAGTACTTC. The full variable domain, its missing parts supplied by reference TRBV7-2 and TRBJ2-5, is GAGVSQSPSNKVTEKGKDVELRCDPISGHTALYWYRQSLGQGLEFLIYFQGNSAPDKSGLPSDRFSAERTGGSVSTLTIQRTQQEDSAVYLCASSSQTGIQETQYFGPGTRLLVL.